This TCR beta chain was retrieved from a study of CD8 T cells in Susac syndrome. Random hexamers were used to reverse transcribe roughly 0.45 to 1 ug of RNA. A single record per CDR3 protein comes from TCRdb applying MiXCR to the immunoSEQ multiplex PCR reads. This sample yields about 200,000 distinct CDR3 sequences, of which 90% to 95% are seen a single time; 0.093% belongs to the top ten. CDR1 DFQATT and CDR2 SNEGSKA come from the germline V gene (reference sequence). The CDR3 is 13 residues long. V shed 5 bases and J 2 bases; nucleotides not matched to a gene: 5. The chain is built from TRBV20-1 and TRBJ1-1; 7 bases line up with TRBD1. Sequencing was done on a sample of CD4+ T cells from PBMCs. This receptor was identified in a human donor with multiple sclerosis. The CDR3 region is CSARRDSNTEAFF. In nucleotides, the CDR3 is TGCAGTGCTCGACGGGACAGCAACACTGAAGCTTTCTTT.